The source of this T cell receptor (beta chain) is a study of OX40 agonist ivuxolimab in advanced cancers. Turning to the study itself: The drug used for patients, ivuxolimab, was an agonistic anti-OX40 (CD134) antibody. Three individuals attained partial responses, comprising one hepatocellular carcinoma case and two cutaneous melanoma cases.

Only in-frame clones appear in the TCRdb table, and some are missing; sequencing was by immunoSEQ multiplex PCR. The sample comprises approximately 62,000 clones, approximately 90% of which are singletons, and more than 9% rests with the top ten. Germline values: CDR1 SGHKS, CDR2 YYEKEE (reference sequence). CDR3 length: 17 residues. Study outcomes and limitations: Averaging showed that CD8+ T cells had more expanded clones than CD4+ did. Certain nonresponders additionally had low normalized T-cell clonal expansion.

Of note for this clone: Its antigen is currently unknown.

The clonotype was recovered from an adult with an advanced solid tumor such as melanoma, head and neck, liver or kidney cancer. The input for sequencing was CD4+ or CD8+ T cells sorted from blood, taken in a trial of the OX40 agonist ivuxolimab. The V and J genes are TRBV5-5 and TRBJ2-7; 7 nucleotides align to TRBD2. The CDR3 loop is CASRLGWDSGGSYEQYV. CDR3 nucleotide sequence: TGTGCCAGCAGATTGGGGTGGGACTCGGGAGGTTCCTACGAGCAGTACGTC.